Below, 21 T cell receptor beta chains from the same sample are listed, as sequenced in a study of blood T cell repertoires in COVID-19. TCRdb's table, derived via immunoSEQ multiplex PCR, lists solely in-frame clones and lacks some. The sample has approximately 170,000 clones, about four fifths seen once. The sample taken for sequencing was peripheral blood. These receptors all come from a man aged 55 to 69 with active or convalescent COVID-19.

The chain has TRBV6-5 and TRBJ1-2; D gene unclear. The length of the CDR3 is 13 residues. V was cut by 4 bases and J by 3 bases, with 9 bases left in between. The germline gives CDR1 MNHEY, CDR2 SVGAGI. The CDR3 DNA reads TGTGCCAGCAGTTTTGACGGAGACTATGGCTACACCTTC. Translation: CASSFDGDYGYTF.

The chain combines TRBV28 with TRBJ2-7, with a tentative D call TRBD1 (5 bases). The length of the CDR3 is 14 residues. Trimming left V 4 bases short and J 1 base short, with 11 bases between. Germline V gene lookup returns CDR1 MDHEN and CDR2 SYDVKM. The CDR3 reads CASSSTTASYEQYF. The CDR3 nucleotides read TGTGCCAGCAGTTCCACGACAGCATCCTACGAGCAGTACTTC.

As to this clone: Other nucleotide sequences from this sample produce the same CDR3. The gene calls are TRBV5-4 and TRBJ2-5; 16 bases align to TRBD2. Germline values: CDR1 SGHNT, CDR2 YYREEE (reference sequence). The CDR3 totals 17 residues. Trimming cost V 4 bases and J 3 bases; bases outside gene matches: 6. The CDR3 DNA follows: TGTGCCAGCAGCCCGGGACTAGCGGGGGGGCCGGAAGAGACCCAGTACTTC. It encodes CASSPGLAGGPEETQYF.

The chain uses TRBV6-5 and TRBJ2-7, with D possibly TRBD2 on 6 matching bases. With 7 bases removed from V and 0 bases from J, the gap between germline ends came to 16 bases. CDR1 is MNHEY, CDR2 SVGAGI, per germline. The CDR3 is 15 amino acids. As DNA, the CDR3 is TGTGCCAGCACCCCCGGGACTGGGAGCTCCTACGAGCAGTACTTC. It is translated as CASTPGTGSSYEQYF.

For this clone: Additional DNA sequences in this sample encode the identical CDR3. The chain is built from TRBV10-1 and TRBJ1-6; maybe TRBD1 (6 bases). The CDR3 totals 13 residues. Germline values: CDR1 WNHNN, CDR2 SYGVQD (reference sequence). V was pared by 6 bases and J by 7 bases, with 10 bases between. In DNA form, the CDR3 reads TGCGCCAGCAGCGATAGGGGGAATTCACCCCTCCACTTT. Protein: CASSDRGNSPLHF.

The chain is built from TRBV5-1 and TRBJ1-2; a possible D gene is TRBD1 (5 bases). In germline, CDR1 is SGHRS, CDR2 YFSETQ. The CDR3 is 13 amino acids. V shed 4 bases and J shed 3 bases, with 10 bases lying between them. CDR3 bases: TGCGCCAGCAGCCCCACAGGAGACTATGGCTACACCTTC. It encodes CASSPTGDYGYTF.

V and J are TRBV6-5 and TRBJ1-5; possible D gene TRBD1, 6 bases. The CDR3 consists of 15 residues. Germline CDR1 and CDR2: MNHEY and SVGAGI. Trimming cost V 5 bases and J 4 bases, with 15 bases left between them. The CDR3 DNA reads TGTGCCAGCAGTCCTGGGGGCAGGGGTAATCAGCCCCAGCATTTT. It yields the protein CASSPGGRGNQPQHF.

V usage is TRBV14 and J usage is TRBJ2-1; TRBD1 matches at 9 bases. CDR1 is SGHDN, CDR2 FVKESK, per germline. J gave up 15 bases and V 3 bases, and 15 bases lay outside the gene matches. This CDR3 has 15 amino acids. CDR3 sequence reads: CASSHPPGTGPPAFF. The CDR3 DNA sequence: TGTGCCAGCAGCCACCCCCCTGGGACAGGGCCCCCCGCGTTCTTC.

The chain combines TRBV12-3 or TRBV12-4 with TRBJ1-2; D call uncertain. The CDR3 extends over 12 amino acids. V was cut by 3 bases and J by 7 bases, with 9 bases left in between. This chain's CDR3 is CASSLNTGGYTF. CDR3 nucleotides: TGTGCCAGCAGTTTGAATACCGGTGGCTACACCTTC.

This clone has only a few counts. The chain is built from TRBV19 and TRBJ2-3; 8 positions agree with TRBD2. The CDR3 covers 14 residues. Unmatched junction bases numbered 16, after V lost 7 bases and J lost 13 bases. Germline loops: CDR1 LNHDA, CDR2 SQIVND (reference sequence). CDR3 loop: CASTMIPGTSVEYF. The CDR3 bases are TGTGCCAGTACTATGATTCCCGGGACTAGTGTTGAGTATTTT. The full variable domain, completed using reference TRBV19 and TRBJ2-3, is DGGITQSPKYLFRKEGQNVTLSCEQNLNHDAMYWYRQDPGQGLRLIYYSQIVNDFQKGDIAEGYSVSREKKESFPLTVTSAQKNPTAFYLCASTMIPGTSVEYFGPGTRLTVL.

The chain employs TRBV14 and TRBJ1-1, with TRBD1 identical over 11 bases. CDR3 length equals 14 residues. Germline values: CDR1 SGHDN, CDR2 FVKESK. Losses at the gene ends were 4 bases for V and 10 bases for J; bases not matched to a gene: 8. This CDR3 is CASSRTGGPGGAFF. CDR3 nucleotide sequence: TGTGCCAGCAGCCGGACAGGGGGCCCAGGGGGAGCTTTCTTT.

CDR3: CASRFYGTEAFF. CDR3 sequence (DNA): TGTGCCAGCAGATTCTACGGCACTGAAGCTTTCTTT. The V gene is TRBV6-6, the J gene TRBJ1-1; no clear D gene. CDR1 MNHNY and CDR2 SVGAGI come from the germline V gene (reference sequence). The CDR3 totals 12 residues. With 6 bases removed from V and 4 bases from J, the gap between germline ends came to 9 bases.

This clone was recorded a few times. The chain combines TRBV6-1 with TRBJ2-7; 9 bases are a match to TRBD1. Germline CDR1 and CDR2: MNHNS and SASEGT. The ends lost 4 bases at V and 5 bases at J; junction bases unmatched: 12. CDR3 size: 16 residues. CDR3 sequence (DNA): TGTGCCAGCAGTGCGTTCCTCGGGACAGGGTCCGACGAGCAGTACTTC. Translating it yields CASSAFLGTGSDEQYF.

The chain links TRBV2 to TRBJ2-7; D perhaps matches TRBD2 (5 bases). This CDR3 comprises 14 residues. The V gene's germline CDR1 is SNHLY and CDR2 FYNNEI. Trimming cost V 6 bases and J 0 bases, with 12 bases left between them. DNA for the CDR3: TGTGCCAGCAGAGCGGACCGGAGCTCCTACGAGCAGTACTTC. Its translation: CASRADRSSYEQYF. Together with reference TRBV2 and TRBJ2-7, the CDR3 gives the full variable domain: EPEVTQTPSHQVTQMGQEVILRCVPISNHLYFYWYRQILGQKVEFLVSFYNNEISEKSEIFDDQFSVERPDGSNFTLKIRSTKLEDSAMYFCASRADRSSYEQYFGPGTRLTVT.

V is TRBV6-6 and J is TRBJ1-2, with D possibly matching TRBD1 (5 bases). V lost 0 bases to trimming and J lost 2 bases, with 10 bases between them. This CDR3 region has 15 residues. The germline V gene has CDR1 MNHNY and CDR2 SVGAGI (reference sequence). CDR3 in DNA: TGTGCCAGCAGTTACTCTACAGGTTTCAACTATGGCTACACCTTC. Protein sequence: CASSYSTGFNYGYTF.

V gene TRBV7-3 combines with J gene TRBJ2-2; 7 bases agree with TRBD1. The V and J ends lost 5 bases and 6 bases, in that order; junction bases with no gene match: 3. The V gene's germline CDR1 is SGHTA and CDR2 FQGTGA. The CDR3 sequence is 13 residues long. Written as DNA, the CDR3 is TGTGCCAGCAGCGAAGGGACAGCCGGGGAGCTGTTTTTT. Translation: CASSEGTAGELFF.

This clone was found once. The chain couples TRBV7-9 to TRBJ1-1, with D maybe TRBD1 (6 bases). V was trimmed by 4 bases and J by 4 bases, leaving 16 bases between them. Looked up from germline, CDR1 is SEHNR and CDR2 is FQNEAQ (reference sequence). This CDR3 is 15 amino acids long. This chain's CDR3 is CASSSQGGRGTEAFF. In DNA form, the CDR3 reads TGTGCCAGCAGCTCACAGGGTGGGAGGGGCACTGAAGCTTTCTTT.

This chain links TRBV6-5 with TRBJ2-7, with 8 bases fitting TRBD2. CDR1 and CDR2 (germline): MNHEY, SVGAGI. This CDR3 spans 15 amino acids. V was clipped by 4 bases and J by 3 bases; unmatched bases: 8. The CDR3 DNA is TGTGCCAGCAGTTCACTAGCGGCCACCCGCTACGAGCAGTACTTC. Amino acid sequence: CASSSLAATRYEQYF.

Comments on this clone: This sample also contains other DNA sequences that code for the same CDR3. The rearrangement joins TRBV12-3 or TRBV12-4 to TRBJ1-2; a weak D match, TRBD1 (6 bases). The CDR3 runs to 13 residues. Deletions cut 6 bases from V and 2 bases from J, with 10 bases between. The CDR3 nucleotides read TGTGCCAGCAGCCTCGGACAGAACTATGGCTACACCTTC. Its protein product is CASSLGQNYGYTF.

The rearrangement links TRBV24-1 to TRBJ2-1, with 13 bases that match TRBD2. J was trimmed by 9 bases and V by 3 bases; bases with no gene match: 10. Germline CDR1 reads KGHDR; CDR2 reads SFDVKD. CDR3 size: 17 residues. Here the CDR3 DNA reads TGTGCCACCAGTGATAACCTACTAGCGGGAGGGTTGAGTGAGCAGTTCTTC. It codes for CATSDNLLAGGLSEQFF.

The chain has TRBV28 and TRBJ2-2; the match to TRBD2 covers 8 bases. CDR1 MDHEN and CDR2 SYDVKM come from the germline V gene. V dropped 5 bases and J dropped 5; count of bases not matched to a gene: 7. The CDR3 runs 15 residues. The CDR3 is CASSPAGVGTGELFF. DNA for the CDR3: TGTGCCAGCAGTCCAGCGGGAGTAGGGACCGGGGAGCTGTTTTTT. Supplemented by reference TRBV28 and TRBJ2-2, the full variable domain reads DVKVTQSSRYLVKRTGEKVFLECVQDMDHENMFWYRQDPGLGLRLIYFSYDVKMKEKGDIPEGYSVSREKKERFSLILESASTNQTSMYLCASSPAGVGTGELFFGEGSRLTVL.